This paragraph covers one T cell receptor (beta chain) sequence. This sample stems from a study of control samples from healthy donors and cancer patients. V was pared by 4 bases and J by 3 bases, with 9 bases between. Germline lookup yields CDR1 WNHNN and CDR2 SYGVQD (reference sequence). CDR3 size: 13 residues. Profiled with immunoSEQ multiplex PCR; TCRdb holds only in-frame clones, not every one. The sample includes around 55,000 clones, around 96% of them seen just once. The gene calls are TRBV10-1 and TRBJ2-5, with unresolved D. This clonotype originated in a woman between 18 and 29 years old in good health. The specimen sequenced was blood. The CDR3 protein is CASSGRIEETQYF. The CDR3 DNA sequence: TGCGCCAGCAGTGGACGGATTGAAGAGACCCAGTACTTC.